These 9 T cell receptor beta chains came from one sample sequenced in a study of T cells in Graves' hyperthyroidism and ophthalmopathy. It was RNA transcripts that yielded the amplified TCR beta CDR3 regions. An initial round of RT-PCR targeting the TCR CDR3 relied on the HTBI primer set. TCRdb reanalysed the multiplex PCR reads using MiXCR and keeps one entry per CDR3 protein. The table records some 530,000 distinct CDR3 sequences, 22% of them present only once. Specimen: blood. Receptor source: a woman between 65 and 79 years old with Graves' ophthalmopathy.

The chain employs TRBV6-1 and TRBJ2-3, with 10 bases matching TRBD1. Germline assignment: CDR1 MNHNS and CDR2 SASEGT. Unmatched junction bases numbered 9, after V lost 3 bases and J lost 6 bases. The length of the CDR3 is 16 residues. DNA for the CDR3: TGTGCCAGCAGTGAGCCAGACAGGGGGCGCCTCGATACGCAGTATTTT. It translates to CASSEPDRGRLDTQYF.

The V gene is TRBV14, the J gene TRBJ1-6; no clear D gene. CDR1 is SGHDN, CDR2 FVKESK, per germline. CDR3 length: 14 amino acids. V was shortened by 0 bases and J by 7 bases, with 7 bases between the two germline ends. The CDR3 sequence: CASSQEADNSPLHF. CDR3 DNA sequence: TGTGCCAGCAGCCAAGAGGCAGACAATTCACCCCTCCACTTT.

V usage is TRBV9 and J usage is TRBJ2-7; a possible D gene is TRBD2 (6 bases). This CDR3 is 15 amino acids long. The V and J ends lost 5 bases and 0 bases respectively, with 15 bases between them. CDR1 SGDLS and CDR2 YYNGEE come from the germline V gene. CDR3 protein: CASSGGGADSYEQYF. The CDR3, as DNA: TGTGCCAGCAGTGGGGGAGGAGCGGACTCCTACGAGCAGTACTTC.

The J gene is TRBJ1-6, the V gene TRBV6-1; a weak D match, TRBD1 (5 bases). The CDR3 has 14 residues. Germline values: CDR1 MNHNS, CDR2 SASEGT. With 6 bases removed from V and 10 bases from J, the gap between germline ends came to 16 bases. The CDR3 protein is CASRSTVQGSPLHF. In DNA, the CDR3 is TGTGCCAGCAGATCGACAGTTCAAGGGTCACCCCTCCACTTT.

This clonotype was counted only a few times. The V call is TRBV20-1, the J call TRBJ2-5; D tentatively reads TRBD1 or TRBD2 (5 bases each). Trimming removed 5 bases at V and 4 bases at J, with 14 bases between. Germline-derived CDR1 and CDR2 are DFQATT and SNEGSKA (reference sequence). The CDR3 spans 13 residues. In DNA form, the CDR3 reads TGCAGTGCTGGGGGACCCTTTAGAGAGACCCAGTACTTC. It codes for CSAGGPFRETQYF.

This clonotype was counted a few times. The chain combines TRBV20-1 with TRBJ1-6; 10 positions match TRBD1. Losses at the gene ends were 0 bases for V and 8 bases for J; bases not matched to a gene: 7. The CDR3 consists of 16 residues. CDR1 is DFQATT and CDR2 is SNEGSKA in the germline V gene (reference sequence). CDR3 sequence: CSARDPGQGVYSPLHF. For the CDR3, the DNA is TGCAGTGCTAGAGATCCAGGACAGGGGGTCTATTCACCCCTCCACTTT.

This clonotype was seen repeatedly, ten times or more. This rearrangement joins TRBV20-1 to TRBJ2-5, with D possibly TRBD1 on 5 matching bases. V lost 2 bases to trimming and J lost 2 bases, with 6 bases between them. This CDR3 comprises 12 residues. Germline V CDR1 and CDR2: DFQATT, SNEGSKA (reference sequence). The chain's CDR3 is CSARKGQETQYF. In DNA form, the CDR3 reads TGCAGTGCTAGAAAGGGGCAAGAGACCCAGTACTTC.

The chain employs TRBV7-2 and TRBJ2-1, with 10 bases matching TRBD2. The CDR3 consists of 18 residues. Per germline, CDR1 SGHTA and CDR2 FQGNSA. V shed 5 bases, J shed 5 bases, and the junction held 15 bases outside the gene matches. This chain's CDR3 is CASSADLRRTSGHNEQFF. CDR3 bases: TGTGCCAGCAGCGCGGACCTGAGGAGGACTAGCGGCCACAATGAGCAGTTCTTC.

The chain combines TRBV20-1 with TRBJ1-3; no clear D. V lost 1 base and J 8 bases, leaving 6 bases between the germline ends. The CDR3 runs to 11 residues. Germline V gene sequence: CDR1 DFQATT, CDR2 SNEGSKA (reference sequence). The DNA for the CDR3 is TGCAGTGCTAGAGGGGATCACACCATATATTTT. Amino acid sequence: CSARGDHTIYF.